One and the same sample provided the 27 T cell receptor beta chains below, sequenced in a study of breast tumors, draining lymph nodes, adjacent tissues. TCRdb independently ran MiXCR on the multiplex PCR reads; one entry per CDR3 protein. Of around 22,000 distinct CDR3 sequences in the sample, around two thirds were seen once. Sequences were obtained from tumor-adjacent breast tissue. The receptor source for this set is a female donor with breast cancer. Some clones in this sample may be carry-over from other donors' samples.

Points on this clonotype: Compared with germline, one end of the junction differs, possibly owing to a read error. CDR3 amino acids: CASSLNRGPLHF. In DNA form, the CDR3 reads TGTGCCAGCAGCCTCAACAGGGGACCCCTTCACTTT. The chain links TRBV7-1 to TRBJ1-6, with 7 nucleotides matching TRBD1. TRBV7-1 is assigned to the ORF class and has an uncertain function. The CDR3 extends over 12 amino acids.

The chain joins TRBV6-6 to TRBJ2-3; D is tentatively TRBD1 or TRBD2 (7 bases each). This CDR3 is built from 17 residues. Looked up from germline, CDR1 is MNHNY and CDR2 is SVGAGI (reference sequence). V dropped 7 bases and J dropped 3 bases, with 23 bases sitting between them. The CDR3 reads CASTPGTTHRGTDTQYF. CDR3 DNA: TGTGCCAGCACCCCCGGGACTACCCACAGGGGTACAGATACGCAGTATTTT.

V usage is TRBV7-8 and J usage is TRBJ2-3; D perhaps matches TRBD1 (6 bases). This CDR3 comprises 14 residues. V was trimmed by 5 bases and J by 2 bases, leaving 11 bases between them. The germline CDR1 and CDR2 sequences are SGHVS and FQNEAQ. The DNA for the CDR3 is TGTGCCAGCAGCCTTGGACAGTACACAGATACGCAGTATTTT. Translated, it gives CASSLGQYTDTQYF.

V usage is TRBV7-2 and J usage is TRBJ1-6; unclear D gene. Trimming left V 5 bases short and J 10 bases short, with 12 bases between. This CDR3 comprises 13 residues. Germline CDR1 is SGHTA and CDR2 is FQGNSA. The CDR3 bases are TGTGCCAGCAGCATAACTTCAGGATCACCCCTCCACTTT. Its protein product is CASSITSGSPLHF.

The chain has TRBV2 and TRBJ1-4, with TRBD1 identical over 7 bases. This CDR3 region has 15 residues. The V segment lost 6 bases and the J segment 6 bases; nucleotides outside the gene matches: 10. The germline V gene has CDR1 SNHLY and CDR2 FYNNEI. The CDR3 sequence is CASRAETGRYEKLFF. The CDR3 region has the DNA TGTGCCAGCAGGGCAGAGACAGGGAGGTATGAAAAACTGTTTTTT.

This chain connects TRBV2 to TRBJ2-5; unclear D gene. The CDR3 length is 10 residues. Germline V CDR1 and CDR2: SNHLY, FYNNEI. Trimming cost V 8 bases and J 5 bases, with 6 bases left between them. Written as DNA, the CDR3 is TGTGCCAGCGGGCCGGAGACCCAGTACTTC. Encoded protein: CASGPETQYF.

Judged by abundance, this clonotype is medium-sized. The rearrangement links TRBV4-3 to TRBJ2-7; TRBD1 matches 7 bases. This CDR3 is 13 amino acids long. Germline V gene data show CDR1 as LGHNA and CDR2 as YSLEER. The V gene end was trimmed by 0 bases and the J gene end by 5 bases; junction bases not matched to a gene: 1. CDR3 loop: CASSQDGTDEQYF. In nucleotides, the CDR3 is TGCGCCAGCAGCCAAGACGGGACAGACGAGCAGTACTTC.

The chain links TRBV4-1 to TRBJ1-2; D not certain. The germline V gene encodes CDR1 MGHRA and CDR2 YSYEKL. V lost 1 base, J lost 0 bases, and 9 bases lay in between. There are 15 residues in the CDR3. The CDR3 bases are TGCGCCAGCAGCCAAGGAGTGATAGCTAACTATGGCTACACCTTC. Its translation: CASSQGVIANYGYTF.

The chain couples TRBV7-2 to TRBJ2-2; 7 bases map to TRBD1. With V trimmed by 9 bases and J by 7 bases, 11 bases remained unmatched. Germline V gene lookup returns CDR1 SGHTA and CDR2 FQGNSA. The CDR3 runs to 14 residues. CDR3 sequence (DNA): TGTGCCAGTAGCGACAGGGTGACCATCGGGGAGCTGTTTTTT. This encodes CASSDRVTIGELFF. The entire variable domain, with the rest obtained from reference TRBV7-2 and TRBJ2-2, is as follows: GAGVSQSPSNKVTEKGKDVELRCDPISGHTALYWYRQSLGQGLEFLIYFQGNSAPDKSGLPSDRFSAERTGGSVSTLTIQRTQQEDSAVYLCASSDRVTIGELFFGEGSRLTVL.

This clonotype counts as medium-sized. This chain joins TRBV7-2 and TRBJ2-1, with D possibly matching TRBD2 (6 bases). V was trimmed by 0 bases and J by 0 bases, leaving 9 bases between them. The CDR3 is 16 amino acids. CDR1 and CDR2 from the germline V gene are SGHTA and FQGNSA. CDR3 sequence (DNA): TGTGCCAGCAGCTTAGCTCCGGGACTCTCCTACAATGAGCAGTTCTTC. It codes for CASSLAPGLSYNEQFF. Full variable domain (outside the CDR3, taken from reference TRBV7-2 and TRBJ2-1): GAGVSQSPSNKVTEKGKDVELRCDPISGHTALYWYRQSLGQGLEFLIYFQGNSAPDKSGLPSDRFSAERTGGSVSTLTIQRTQQEDSAVYLCASSLAPGLSYNEQFFGPGTRLTVL.

The chain recombines TRBV7-3 with TRBJ2-2; TRBD2 aligns across 7 bases. The length of the CDR3 is 16 residues. J was trimmed by 2 bases and V by 4 bases; bases with no gene match: 7. Germline values: CDR1 SGHTA, CDR2 FQGTGA. CDR3 in amino acids: CASSSRTSLNTGELFF. The CDR3 DNA reads as TGTGCCAGCAGCTCCCGGACTAGTCTAAACACCGGGGAGCTGTTTTTT.

This clonotype was counted many times. The CDR3 region has the DNA TGTGCCAGCAGTTCTAACAGGGGGCGAGAAACTAGCAATCAGCCCCAGCATTTT. It codes for CASSSNRGRETSNQPQHF. This chain joins TRBV27 and TRBJ1-5, with 9 bases that match TRBD1. Losses at the gene ends were 4 bases for V and 0 bases for J; bases not matched to a gene: 10. The germline V gene encodes CDR1 MNHEY and CDR2 SMNVEV (reference sequence). This CDR3 is 18 amino acids long.

This chain's CDR3 is CASSTRAVDTDTQYF. The CDR3 DNA reads TGTGCCAGCAGCACCCGGGCCGTCGACACAGATACGCAGTATTTT. V usage is TRBV4-2 and J usage is TRBJ2-3, with D hard to call. CDR1 LGHNA and CDR2 YNFKEQ come from the germline V gene. CDR3 length: 15 amino acids. Trimming left V 5 bases short and J 2 bases short, with 14 bases between.

V is TRBV7-8 and J is TRBJ1-2; D call uncertain. This CDR3 region has 11 residues. CDR1 is SGHVS and CDR2 is FQNEAQ in the germline V gene. Trimming pared 1 base from V and 6 bases from J, leaving 3 bases between. DNA of the CDR3: TGTGCCAGCAGCTTAGGGGATGGCTACACCTTC. Its protein product is CASSLGDGYTF.

Within the sample, this clonotype is medium-sized. The chain couples TRBV30 to TRBJ1-2, with D maybe TRBD1 (6 bases). The CDR3 has 12 amino acids. The germline CDR1 and CDR2 sequences are GTSNPN and SVGIG (reference sequence). V was cut by 4 bases and J by 8 bases, with 14 bases left in between. The CDR3 sequence: CAWKQGAFGYTF. The CDR3 DNA sequence: TGTGCCTGGAAACAGGGCGCGTTCGGCTACACCTTC.

At least ten counts were recorded for this clonotype. J is TRBJ1-2 and V is TRBV29-1; the D is unclear. The germline V gene encodes CDR1 SQVTM and CDR2 ANQGSEA. The CDR3 is made up of 15 amino acids. V was clipped by 4 bases and J by 7 bases, with 22 bases between them. For the CDR3, the DNA is TGCAGCGTTGTCAAGGGAAGTGAACTAACGGTTGGCTACACCTTC. As protein: CSVVKGSELTVGYTF.

This clonotype came up a few times. The rearrangement uses TRBV9 and TRBJ1-6, with 7 bases matching TRBD1. The junction had 9 bases not matched to a gene; V was cut back by 7 bases and J by 5 bases. The CDR3 totals 15 residues. The germline V gene encodes CDR1 SGDLS and CDR2 YYNGEE. The CDR3 nucleotides read TGTGCCAGCGGACCGGGGGACAGAGATAATTCACCCCTCCACTTT. Amino acid sequence: CASGPGDRDNSPLHF. The entire variable domain, with the rest obtained from reference TRBV9 and TRBJ1-6, is as follows: DSGVTQTPKHLITATGQRVTLRCSPRSGDLSVYWYQQSLDQGLQFLIQYYNGEERAKGNILERFSAQQFPDLHSELNLSSLELGDSALYFCASGPGDRDNSPLHFGNGTRLTVT.

This clonotype was seen ten or more times. The chain carries TRBV29-1 and TRBJ2-5; 11 positions agree with TRBD1. The V segment lost 4 bases and the J segment 4 bases; nucleotides outside the gene matches: 5. CDR3 size: 14 residues. CDR1 is SQVTM and CDR2 is ANQGSEA in the germline V gene. The CDR3 is CSVGGDRGVETQYF. Here the CDR3 DNA reads TGCAGCGTTGGTGGGGACAGGGGGGTAGAGACCCAGTACTTC.

The chain recombines TRBV4-3 with TRBJ2-7; possibly TRBD2 for D (5 bases). Trimming pared 4 bases from V and 1 base from J, leaving 11 bases between. The CDR3 totals 14 residues. Looked up from germline, CDR1 is LGHNA and CDR2 is YSLEER. CDR3 sequence reads: CASSPSGGSYEQYF. CDR3 in DNA: TGCGCCAGCAGCCCAAGCGGTGGTTCCTACGAGCAGTACTTC.

The gene calls are TRBV29-1 and TRBJ1-2, with D perhaps TRBD1 (6 bases). Germline CDR1 reads SQVTM; CDR2 reads ANQGSEA. Trimming stripped 6 bases from V and 7 bases from J, with 24 bases between. The CDR3 contains 15 residues. The CDR3, as DNA: TGCAGCGTAGCCAACCCCCGAACAGGGTACGGTGGCTACACCTTC. Translating it yields CSVANPRTGYGGYTF.

This clonotype was observed at least ten times. A junction end diverges from the germline sequence, so it may reflect a read error. V is TRBV7-6 and J is TRBJ2-3; D not resolved. The CDR3 runs 15 residues. Per the germline V gene, CDR1 is SGHVS and CDR2 is FNYEAQ. This chain's CDR3 is CAGSLDWQAEDTQYF. In DNA, the CDR3 is TGTGCCGGCAGCTTAGATTGGCAGGCTGAGGATACGCAGTATTTT. Together with reference TRBV7-6 and TRBJ2-3, the CDR3 gives the full variable domain: GAGVSQSPRYKVTKRGQDVALRCDPISGHVSLYWYRQALGQGPEFLTYFNYEAQQDKSGLPNDRFSAERPEGSISTLTIQRTEQRDSAMYRCAGSLDWQAEDTQYFGPGTRLTVL.

This chain uses TRBV4-2 with TRBJ2-3, with 12 bases that match TRBD2. The CDR3 is 16 amino acids. The germline CDR1 and CDR2 sequences are LGHNA and YNFKEQ. The V segment lost 6 bases and the J segment 3 bases; nucleotides outside the gene matches: 7. CDR3 amino acids: CASRPLAGGTTDTQYF. CDR3 DNA sequence: TGTGCCAGCAGACCACTAGCGGGGGGTACAACAGATACGCAGTATTTT.

The V call is TRBV20-1, the J call TRBJ2-7; D perhaps matches TRBD1 (5 bases). In germline, CDR1 is DFQATT, CDR2 SNEGSKA (reference sequence). The V end was cut by 4 bases, the J end by 2 bases, with 15 bases between. The CDR3 extends over 14 amino acids. In nucleotides, the CDR3 is TGCAGTGCTACTGGGGCATGGGCCCCCTACGAGCAGTACTTC. Its protein is CSATGAWAPYEQYF.

By frequency in the sample, this clonotype is medium-sized (0.01 to 0.1%). The J gene is TRBJ1-4, the V gene TRBV6-6, with 9 bases aligning to TRBD1. Germline values: CDR1 MNHNY, CDR2 SVGAGI (reference sequence). The CDR3 contains 14 residues. J was trimmed by 7 bases and V by 6 bases; bases with no gene match: 6. The CDR3: CASSRSDRGEKLFF. CDR3 in DNA: TGTGCCAGCAGCCGATCGGACAGGGGTGAAAAACTGTTTTTT.

This sequence joins TRBV19 and TRBJ1-6; D unresolved. V was cut by 5 bases and J by 9 bases, with 17 bases left in between. The germline V gene encodes CDR1 LNHDA and CDR2 SQIVND (reference sequence). The CDR3 spans 15 residues. The CDR3: CASSLVAGEGSPLHF. The CDR3 DNA follows: TGTGCCAGTAGTCTCGTGGCCGGGGAGGGTTCACCCCTCCACTTT.

This clonotype counts as medium-sized (0.01 to 0.1%). J is TRBJ1-5 and V is TRBV5-1; maybe TRBD1 (5 bases). The CDR3 sequence is 15 residues long. In germline, CDR1 is SGHRS, CDR2 YFSETQ. Trimming stripped 4 bases from V and 5 bases from J, with 16 bases between. The CDR3 is CASSPRPGGDQPQHF. CDR3 nucleotide sequence: TGCGCCAGCAGCCCACGACCGGGAGGGGATCAGCCCCAGCATTTT. The full variable domain, completed using reference TRBV5-1 and TRBJ1-5, is KAGVTQTPRYLIKTRGQQVTLSCSPISGHRSVSWYQQTPGQGLQFLFEYFSETQRNKGNFPGRFSGRQFSNSRSEMNVSTLELGDSALYLCASSPRPGGDQPQHFGDGTRLSIL.

This clonotype was detected only once. The V gene is TRBV2, the J gene TRBJ2-1, with TRBD1 matching 10 bases. The CDR3 spans 14 residues. With V trimmed by 6 bases and J by 8 bases, 7 bases remained unmatched. In germline, CDR1 is SNHLY, CDR2 FYNNEI. In nucleotides, the CDR3 is TGTGCCAGCAGACGGGACAGGGGAAGCTATGAGCAGTTCTTC. Its protein is CASRRDRGSYEQFF. The variable domain in full, completed from reference TRBV2 and TRBJ2-1, reads EPEVTQTPSHQVTQMGQEVILRCVPISNHLYFYWYRQILGQKVEFLVSFYNNEISEKSEIFDDQFSVERPDGSNFTLKIRSTKLEDSAMYFCASRRDRGSYEQFFGPGTRLTVL.